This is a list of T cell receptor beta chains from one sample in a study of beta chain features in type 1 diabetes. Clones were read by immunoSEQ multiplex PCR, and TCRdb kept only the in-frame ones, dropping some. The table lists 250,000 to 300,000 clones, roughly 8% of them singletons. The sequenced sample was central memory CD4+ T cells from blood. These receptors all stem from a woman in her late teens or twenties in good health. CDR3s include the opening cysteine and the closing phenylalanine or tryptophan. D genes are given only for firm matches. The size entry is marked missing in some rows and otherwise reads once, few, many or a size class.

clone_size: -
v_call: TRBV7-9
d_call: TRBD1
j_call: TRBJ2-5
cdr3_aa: CASSLEGARAQYF
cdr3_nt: TGTGCCAGCAGCTTAGAGGGGGCGCGGGCCCAGTACTTC

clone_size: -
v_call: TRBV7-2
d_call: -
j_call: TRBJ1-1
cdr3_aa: CASSLRWNGEAFF
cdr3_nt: TGTGCCAGCAGCTTAAGATGGAACGGTGAAGCTTTCTTT

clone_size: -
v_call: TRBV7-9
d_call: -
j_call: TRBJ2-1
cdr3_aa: CASSLTAHNEQFF
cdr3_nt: TGTGCCAGCAGCCTGACAGCCCACAATGAGCAGTTCTTC

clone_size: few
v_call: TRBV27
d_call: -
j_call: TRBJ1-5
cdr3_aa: CASSTHNQPQHF
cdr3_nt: TGTGCCAGCAGTACTCACAACCAGCCCCAGCATTTT

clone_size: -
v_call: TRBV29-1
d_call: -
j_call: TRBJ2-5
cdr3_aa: CSVQGRASQETQYF
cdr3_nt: TGCAGCGTTCAAGGCAGGGCGAGCCAAGAGACCCAGTACTTC

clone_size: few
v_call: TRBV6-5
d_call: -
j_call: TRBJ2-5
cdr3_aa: CASSYSGIGTQYF
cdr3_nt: TGTGCCAGCAGTTACTCTGGAATCGGGACCCAGTACTTC

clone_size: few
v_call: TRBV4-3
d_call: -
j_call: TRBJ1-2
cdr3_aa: CASSQDPDTTYGYTF
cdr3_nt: TGCGCCAGCAGCCAAGATCCTGACACCACCTATGGCTACACCTTC

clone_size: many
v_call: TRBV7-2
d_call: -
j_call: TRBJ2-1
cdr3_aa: CASSLASLGEQFF
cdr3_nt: TGTGCCAGCAGCTTAGCCTCTCTCGGTGAGCAGTTCTTC

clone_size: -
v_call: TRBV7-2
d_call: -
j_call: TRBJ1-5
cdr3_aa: CASSLASNQPQHF
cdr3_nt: TGTGCCAGCAGCTTGGCTAGCAATCAGCCCCAGCATTTT

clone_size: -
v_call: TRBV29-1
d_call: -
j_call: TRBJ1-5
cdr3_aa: CSVATGNQPQHF
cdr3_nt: TGCAGCGTTGCCACAGGAAATCAGCCCCAGCATTTT

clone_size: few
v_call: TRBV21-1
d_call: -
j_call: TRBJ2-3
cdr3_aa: CASSKALGAGDTQYF
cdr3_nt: TGTGCCAGCAGCAAAGCGTTGGGGGCAGGAGATACGCAGTATTTT

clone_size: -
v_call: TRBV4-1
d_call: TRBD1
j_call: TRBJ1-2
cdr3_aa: CASSQDLGKGAVYGYTF
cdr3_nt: TGCGCCAGCAGCCAAGATTTGGGAAAGGGGGCGGTCTATGGCTACACCTTC

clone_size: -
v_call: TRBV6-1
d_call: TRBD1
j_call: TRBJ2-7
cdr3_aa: CASTDRAYEQYF
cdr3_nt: TGTGCCAGCACGGACAGGGCCTACGAGCAGTACTTC

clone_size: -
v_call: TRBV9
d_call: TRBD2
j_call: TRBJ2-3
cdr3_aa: CASSVAPSGGTDTQYF
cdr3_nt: TGTGCCAGCAGCGTAGCGCCTAGCGGGGGCACAGATACGCAGTATTTT

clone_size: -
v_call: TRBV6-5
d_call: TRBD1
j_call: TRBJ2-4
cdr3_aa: CASSRMTGLGNIQYF
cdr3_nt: TGTGCCAGCAGTCGAATGACAGGGCTAGGAAACATTCAGTACTTC

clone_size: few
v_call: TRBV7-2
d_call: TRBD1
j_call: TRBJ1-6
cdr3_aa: CASSPNGQADDSPLHF
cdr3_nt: TGTGCCAGCAGCCCCAACGGACAGGCGGATGATTCACCCCTCCACTTT

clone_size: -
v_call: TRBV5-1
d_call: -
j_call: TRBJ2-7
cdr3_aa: CASSLGGSNEQYF
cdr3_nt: TGCGCCAGCAGCTTGGGAGGGTCCAACGAGCAGTACTTC

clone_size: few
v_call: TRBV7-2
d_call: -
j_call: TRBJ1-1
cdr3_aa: CASSPPGRENTEAFF
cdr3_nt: TGTGCCAGCAGCCCTCCGGGCAGGGAGAACACTGAAGCTTTCTTT

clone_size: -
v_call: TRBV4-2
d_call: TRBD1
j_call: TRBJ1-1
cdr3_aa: CASSTDRGSPEAFF
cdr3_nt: TGTGCCAGCAGCACTGACAGGGGATCCCCTGAAGCTTTCTTT

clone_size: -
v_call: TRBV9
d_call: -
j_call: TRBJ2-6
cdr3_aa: CASSPHGANVLTF
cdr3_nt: TGTGCCAGCAGCCCCCATGGGGCCAACGTCCTGACTTTC

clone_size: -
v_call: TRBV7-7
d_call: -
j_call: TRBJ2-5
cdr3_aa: CASSAIGVGETQYF
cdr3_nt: TGTGCCAGCAGTGCCATAGGGGTTGGGGAGACCCAGTACTTC

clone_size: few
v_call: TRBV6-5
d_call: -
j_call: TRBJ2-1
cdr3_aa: CASSYSQSSYNEQFF
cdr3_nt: TGTGCCAGCAGTTACTCGCAGAGCTCCTACAATGAGCAGTTCTTC

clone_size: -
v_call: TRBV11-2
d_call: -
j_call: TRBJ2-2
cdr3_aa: CASSPTPNTGELFF
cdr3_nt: TGTGCCAGCAGCCCGACACCCAACACCGGGGAGCTGTTTTTT

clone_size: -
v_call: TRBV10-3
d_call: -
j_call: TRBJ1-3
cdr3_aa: CAISPGQLSGNTIYF
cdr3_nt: TGTGCCATCAGTCCCGGACAGTTATCTGGAAACACCATATATTTT

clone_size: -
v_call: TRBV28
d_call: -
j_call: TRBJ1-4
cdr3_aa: CASSTTNEKLFF
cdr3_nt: TGTGCCAGCTCAACAACTAATGAAAAACTGTTTTTT

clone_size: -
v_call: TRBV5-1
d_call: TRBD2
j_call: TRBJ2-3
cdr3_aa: CASSSTSVTSTDTQYF
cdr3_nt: TGCGCCAGCAGCTCGACTAGCGTGACTAGCACAGATACGCAGTATTTT

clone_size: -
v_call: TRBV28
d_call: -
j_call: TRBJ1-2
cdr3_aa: CASSSYTGNYGYTF
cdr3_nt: TGTGCCAGCAGCTCATACACAGGGAACTATGGCTACACCTTC

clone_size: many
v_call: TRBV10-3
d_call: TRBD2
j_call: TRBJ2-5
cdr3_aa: CAISEGLAGGSPRETQYF
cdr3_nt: TGTGCCATCAGTGAAGGGCTAGCGGGAGGATCCCCGAGGGAGACCCAGTACTTC

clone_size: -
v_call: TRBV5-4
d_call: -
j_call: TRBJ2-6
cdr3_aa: CASSLGLRDTSGANVLTF
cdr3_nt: TGTGCCAGCAGCCTTGGGTTGAGGGATACCTCTGGGGCCAACGTCCTGACTTTC

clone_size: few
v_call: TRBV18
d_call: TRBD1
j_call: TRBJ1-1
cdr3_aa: CASSPGQGLTEAFF
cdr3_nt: TGTGCCAGCTCACCGGGACAGGGTCTCACTGAAGCTTTCTTT

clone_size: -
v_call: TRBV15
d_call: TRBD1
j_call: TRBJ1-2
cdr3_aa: CATSTGQGPYGYTF
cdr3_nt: TGTGCCACCAGCACCGGACAGGGGCCCTATGGCTACACCTTC

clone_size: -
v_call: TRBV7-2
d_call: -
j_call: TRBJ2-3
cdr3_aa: CASSSRGAGGVTDTQYF
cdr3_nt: TGTGCCAGCAGCTCCAGGGGGGCCGGGGGCGTCACAGATACGCAGTATTTT

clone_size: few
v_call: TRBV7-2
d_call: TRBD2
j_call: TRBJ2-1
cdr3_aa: CASSSQIPGLAGVSNEQFF
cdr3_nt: TGTGCCAGCAGCTCACAGATACCGGGACTAGCGGGAGTAAGTAATGAGCAGTTCTTC

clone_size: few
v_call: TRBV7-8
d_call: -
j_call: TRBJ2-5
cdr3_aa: CASSAPPTNLAEETQYF
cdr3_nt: TGTGCCAGCAGCGCACCCCCGACGAACTTGGCGGAAGAGACCCAGTACTTC

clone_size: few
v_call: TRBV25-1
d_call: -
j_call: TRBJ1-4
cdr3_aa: CASSGNRVGEKLFF
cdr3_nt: TGTGCCAGCAGTGGGAACAGGGTGGGAGAAAAACTGTTTTTT

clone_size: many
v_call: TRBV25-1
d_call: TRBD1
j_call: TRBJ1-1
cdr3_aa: CASSRWDRGNMNTEAFF
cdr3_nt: TGTGCCAGCTCACGGTGGGACAGGGGGAACATGAACACTGAAGCTTTCTTT

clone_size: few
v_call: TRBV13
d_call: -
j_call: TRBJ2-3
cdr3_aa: CASSEALLGTDTQYF
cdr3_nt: TGTGCCAGCAGTGAAGCGCTTCTGGGCACAGATACGCAGTATTTT

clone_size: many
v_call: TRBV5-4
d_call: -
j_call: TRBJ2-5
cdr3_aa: CASSLARASAQETQYF
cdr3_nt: TGTGCCAGCAGCTTGGCCCGGGCTAGCGCACAAGAGACCCAGTACTTC